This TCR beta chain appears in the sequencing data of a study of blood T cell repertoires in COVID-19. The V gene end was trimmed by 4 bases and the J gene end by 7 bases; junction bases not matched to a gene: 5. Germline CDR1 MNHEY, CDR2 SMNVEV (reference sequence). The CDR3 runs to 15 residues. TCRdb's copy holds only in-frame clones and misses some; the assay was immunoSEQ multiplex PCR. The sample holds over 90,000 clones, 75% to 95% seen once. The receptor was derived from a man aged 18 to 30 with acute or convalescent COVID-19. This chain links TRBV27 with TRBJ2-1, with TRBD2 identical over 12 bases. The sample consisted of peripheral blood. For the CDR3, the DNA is TGTGCCAGCAGTTACCTAGCGGGGGGGCGGAATGAGCAGTTCTTC. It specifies CASSYLAGGRNEQFF.